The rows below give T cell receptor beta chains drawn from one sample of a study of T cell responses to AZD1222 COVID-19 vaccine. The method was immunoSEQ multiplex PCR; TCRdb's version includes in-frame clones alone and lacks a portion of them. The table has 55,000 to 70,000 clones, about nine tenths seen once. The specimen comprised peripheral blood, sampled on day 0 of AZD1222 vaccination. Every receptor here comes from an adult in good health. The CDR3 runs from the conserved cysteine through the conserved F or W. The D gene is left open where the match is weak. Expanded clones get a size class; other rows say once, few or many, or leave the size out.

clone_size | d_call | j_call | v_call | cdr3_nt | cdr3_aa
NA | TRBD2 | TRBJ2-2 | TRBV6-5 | TGTGCCAGCAGGCCTAGCGGGAGTAACGGGGAGCTGTTTTTT | CASRPSGSNGELFF
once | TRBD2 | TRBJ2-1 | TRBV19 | TGTGCCAGTAGTTCACTAGCGGGAGTGGGGAATGAGCAGTTCTTC | CASSSLAGVGNEQFF
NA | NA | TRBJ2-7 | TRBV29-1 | TGCAGCGTGTGGGAAGGAATAAACCTTTCCGTCGCCGAGCAGTACTTC | CSVWEGINLSVAEQYF
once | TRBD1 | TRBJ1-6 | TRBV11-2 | TGTGCCAGCAGCACCCGACAGGGCGCGGGTTCACCCCTCCACTTT | CASSTRQGAGSPLHF
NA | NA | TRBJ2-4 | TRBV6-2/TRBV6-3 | TGTGCCAGCAGTCCGAGGGGGGAGATCACCAAAAACATTCAGTACTTC | CASSPRGEITKNIQYF
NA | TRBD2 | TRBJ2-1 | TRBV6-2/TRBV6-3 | TGTGCCAGCAGTTCCACAGCGGGAGGATACAATGAGCAGTTCTTC | CASSSTAGGYNEQFF
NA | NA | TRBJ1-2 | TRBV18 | TGTGCCAGCTCTATGAGATCAGGGGAACGGAACTATGGCTACACCTTC | CASSMRSGERNYGYTF
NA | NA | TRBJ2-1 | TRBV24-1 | TGTGCCACCAGTGATTTGGGAGAGGGCGGGAACAATGAGCAGTTCTTC | CATSDLGEGGNNEQFF
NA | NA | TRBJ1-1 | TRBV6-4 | TGTGCCAGCAGTGACAGGGAGAACACTGAAGCTTTCTTT | CASSDRENTEAFF
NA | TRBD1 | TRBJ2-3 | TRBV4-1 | TGCGCCAGCAGCCAACCCCCCCTCCGACAGGGTGCGATTGAGGCAGATACGCAGTATTTT | CASSQPPLRQGAIEADTQYF
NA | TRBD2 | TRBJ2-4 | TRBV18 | TGTGCCAGCTCACCACCTGGACTAGCGGGAGGGCGGGGAAACATTCAGTACTTC | CASSPPGLAGGRGNIQYF
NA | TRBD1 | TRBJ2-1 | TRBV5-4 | TGTGCCAGCAGCTTGAAGACAGGGGCGGGTCATGAGCAGTTCTTC | CASSLKTGAGHEQFF
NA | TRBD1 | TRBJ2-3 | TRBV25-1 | TGTGCCAGCAGTGAAGGGACAGGGGGCTTTCTGGATACGCAGTATTTT | CASSEGTGGFLDTQYF
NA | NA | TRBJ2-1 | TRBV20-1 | TGCAGTGCTAGATACCTAGGGGAGCAGTTCTTC | CSARYLGEQFF
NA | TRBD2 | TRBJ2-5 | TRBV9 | TGTGCCAGCAGCGATAGCGGGAGGCCCCAAGAGACCCAGTACTTC | CASSDSGRPQETQYF
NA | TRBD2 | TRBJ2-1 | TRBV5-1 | TGCGCCAGCAGCCGCGGGGGGACCGGGGCCTCAGATGAGCAGTTCTTC | CASSRGGTGASDEQFF
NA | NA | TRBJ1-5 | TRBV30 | TGTGCCTGGAGTGGCGGGGGCCGCAGCAATCAGCCCCAGCATTTT | CAWSGGGRSNQPQHF
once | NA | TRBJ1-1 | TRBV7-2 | TGTGCCAGCAGCTTAGATGAATTTGCGGCTGCGACTGAAGCTTTCTTT | CASSLDEFAAATEAFF
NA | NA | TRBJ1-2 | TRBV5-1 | TGCGCCAGCAGCTCAATTGCACCCAACTATGGCTACACCTTC | CASSSIAPNYGYTF
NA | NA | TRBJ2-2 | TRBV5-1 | TGCGCCAGCAAACTGTCAACGACCGAATCATTCACCGGGGAGCTGTTTTTT | CASKLSTTESFTGELFF
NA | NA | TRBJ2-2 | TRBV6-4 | TGTGCCAGCAGTCCAGATGAGGCCACCGGGGAGCTGTTTTTT | CASSPDEATGELFF
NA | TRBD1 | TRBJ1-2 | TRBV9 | TGTGCCAGCAGCGGGGGAGGGGGCGCTTGGGCTAACTATGGCTACACCTTC | CASSGGGGAWANYGYTF
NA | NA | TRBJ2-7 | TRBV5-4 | TGTGCCAGCAGCTCAATGCAGGGCCAGTACGAGCAGTACTTC | CASSSMQGQYEQYF
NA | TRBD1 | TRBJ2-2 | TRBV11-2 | TGTGCCAGCAGCGCCCGGGACAGGGGGTCCGGGGAGCTGTTTTTT | CASSARDRGSGELFF
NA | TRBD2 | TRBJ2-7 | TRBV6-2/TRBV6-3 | TGTGCCAGCAGTTACATGGGTAGCGGGAGGCCTAGCTCCTACGAGCAGTACTTC | CASSYMGSGRPSSYEQYF
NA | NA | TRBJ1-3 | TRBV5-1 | TGCGCCAGCAGCTTCCAATTAGAAGACTCTGGAAACACCATATATTTT | CASSFQLEDSGNTIYF
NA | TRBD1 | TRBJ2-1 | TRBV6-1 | TGTGCCAGCAGTGTAATGGGACAGGGTCGCTACAATGGGCAGTTCTTC | CASSVMGQGRYNGQFF
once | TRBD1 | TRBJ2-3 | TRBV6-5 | TGTGCCAGCAGCCCCGGGACAGAAACCCAGACGCAGTATTTT | CASSPGTETQTQYF
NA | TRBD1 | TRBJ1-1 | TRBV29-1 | TGCAGCGTTGAACGGACAGGGACGAATGAAGCTTTCTTT | CSVERTGTNEAFF
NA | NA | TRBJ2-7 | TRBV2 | TGTGCCAGCAGGTTCGGACCTAACAGGAACTACGAGCAGTACTTC | CASRFGPNRNYEQYF
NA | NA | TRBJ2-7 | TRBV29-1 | TGCAGCGTTGAGGGTTGGGACTACGAGCAGTACTTC | CSVEGWDYEQYF
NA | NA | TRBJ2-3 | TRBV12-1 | TGTGCCAGCAGCGCCGGGGGGGGTCTAGCGGGACTAGATACGCAGTATTTT | CASSAGGGLAGLDTQYF
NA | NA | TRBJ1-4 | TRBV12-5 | TGTGCTAGTGGTTTGGCCGAGGGGGGGATAGATGAAAAACTGTTTTTT | CASGLAEGGIDEKLFF
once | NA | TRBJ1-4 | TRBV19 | TGTGCCAGTTTCCCTGGACGGCGGCCTAATGAAAAACTGTTTTTT | CASFPGRRPNEKLFF
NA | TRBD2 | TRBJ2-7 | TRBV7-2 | TGTGCCAGCAGCTTCGGGGGGACTACCTCCTACGAGCAGTACTTC | CASSFGGTTSYEQYF
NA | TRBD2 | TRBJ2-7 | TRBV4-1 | TGCGCCAGCAGCCAAGAGTGGGGACTAGCGACTTACGAGCAGTACTTC | CASSQEWGLATYEQYF
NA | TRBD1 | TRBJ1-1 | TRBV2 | TGTGCCAGCAGTCATCAGGGGGCGGAAGGGGCTGAAGCTTTCTTT | CASSHQGAEGAEAFF
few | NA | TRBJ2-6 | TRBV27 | TGTGCCAGCAGTCCCCGAGACAGACACTCTGGGGCCAACGTCCTGACTTTC | CASSPRDRHSGANVLTF
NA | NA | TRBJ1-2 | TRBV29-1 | TGCAGCGTCTCGGACGGCTATGGCTACACCTTC | CSVSDGYGYTF
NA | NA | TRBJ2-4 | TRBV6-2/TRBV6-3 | TGTGCCAGCAGTTACTCGGGAGGGGGAAGGAAAAACATTCAGTACTTC | CASSYSGGGRKNIQYF
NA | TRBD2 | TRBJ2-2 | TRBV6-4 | TGTGCCAGCAGTGACTTTGGCGGGAGGAACACCGGGGAGCTGTTTTTT | CASSDFGGRNTGELFF
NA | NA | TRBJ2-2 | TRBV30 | TGTGCCTGGAACCCCGGGAACACCGGGGAGCTGTTTTTT | CAWNPGNTGELFF
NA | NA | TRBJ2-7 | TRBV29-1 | TGCAGCGTGGCACAGAGCTCCTACGAGCAGTACTTC | CSVAQSSYEQYF
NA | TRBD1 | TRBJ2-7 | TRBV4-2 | TGTGCCAGCAGCCAGAGGGCAGGGGGACCTCGGGAGCAGTACTTC | CASSQRAGGPREQYF